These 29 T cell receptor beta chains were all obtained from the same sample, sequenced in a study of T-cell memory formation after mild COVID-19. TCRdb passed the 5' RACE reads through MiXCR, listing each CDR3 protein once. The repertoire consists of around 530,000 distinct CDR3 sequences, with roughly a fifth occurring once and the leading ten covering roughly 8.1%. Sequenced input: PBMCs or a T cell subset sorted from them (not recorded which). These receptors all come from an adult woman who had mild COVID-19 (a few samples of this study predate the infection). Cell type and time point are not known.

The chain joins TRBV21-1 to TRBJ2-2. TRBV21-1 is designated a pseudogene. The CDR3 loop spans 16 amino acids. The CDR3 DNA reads TGTGCCAGCAGCAGTGGCCGCCTCGGAGATACCGGGGAGCTGTTTTTT. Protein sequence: CASSSGRLGDTGELFF.

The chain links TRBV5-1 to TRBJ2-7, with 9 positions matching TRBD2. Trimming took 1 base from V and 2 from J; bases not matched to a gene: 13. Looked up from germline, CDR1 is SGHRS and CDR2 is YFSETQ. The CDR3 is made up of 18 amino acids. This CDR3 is CASSLSLAGPGGTYEQYF. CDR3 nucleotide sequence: TGCGCCAGCAGCTTGTCTCTAGCGGGACCCGGAGGTACCTACGAGCAGTACTTC.

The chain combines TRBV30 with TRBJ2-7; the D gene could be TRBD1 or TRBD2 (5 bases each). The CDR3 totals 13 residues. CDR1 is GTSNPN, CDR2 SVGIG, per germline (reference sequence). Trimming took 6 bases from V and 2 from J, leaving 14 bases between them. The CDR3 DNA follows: TGTGCCTGCCTGCCCAGGGACCCCTACGAGCAGTACTTC. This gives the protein CACLPRDPYEQYF.

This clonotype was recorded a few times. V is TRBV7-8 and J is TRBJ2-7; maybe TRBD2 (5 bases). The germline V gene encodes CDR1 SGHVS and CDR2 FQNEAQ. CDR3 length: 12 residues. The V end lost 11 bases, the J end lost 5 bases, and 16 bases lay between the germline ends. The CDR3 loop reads CACTFSGNEQYF. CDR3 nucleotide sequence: TGTGCCTGCACCTTCAGCGGCAACGAGCAGTACTTC.

The CDR3 region is CASSPRKQGSVGYTF. CDR3 DNA sequence: TGCGCCAGCAGCCCCCGCAAACAGGGTTCGGTTGGCTACACCTTC. V gene TRBV4-1 combines with J gene TRBJ1-2; D may be TRBD1 (6 bases). The V end was cut by 4 bases, the J end by 7 bases, with 19 bases between. This CDR3 spans 15 amino acids. The germline gives CDR1 MGHRA, CDR2 YSYEKL.

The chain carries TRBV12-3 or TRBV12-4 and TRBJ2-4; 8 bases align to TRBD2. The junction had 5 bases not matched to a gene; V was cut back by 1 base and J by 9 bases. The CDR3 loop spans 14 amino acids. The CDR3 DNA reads TGTGCCAGCAGTTTAGGTAGCGGGATAGGCATTCAGTACTTC. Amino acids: CASSLGSGIGIQYF.

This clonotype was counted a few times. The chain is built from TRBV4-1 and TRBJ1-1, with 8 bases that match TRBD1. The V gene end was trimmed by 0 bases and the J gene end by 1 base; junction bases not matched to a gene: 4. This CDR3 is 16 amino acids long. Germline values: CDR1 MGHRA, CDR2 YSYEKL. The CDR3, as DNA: TGCGCCAGCAGCCAAGATTACGGACAGGGGAACACTGAAGCTTTCTTT. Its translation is CASSQDYGQGNTEAFF.

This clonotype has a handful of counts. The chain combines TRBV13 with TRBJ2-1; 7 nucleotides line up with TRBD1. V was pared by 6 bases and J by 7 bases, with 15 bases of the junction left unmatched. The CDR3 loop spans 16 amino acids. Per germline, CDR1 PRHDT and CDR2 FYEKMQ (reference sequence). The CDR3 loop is CASSSTRDRVLNEQFF. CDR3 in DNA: TGTGCCAGCAGTTCAACGAGAGACAGGGTTCTGAATGAGCAGTTCTTC.

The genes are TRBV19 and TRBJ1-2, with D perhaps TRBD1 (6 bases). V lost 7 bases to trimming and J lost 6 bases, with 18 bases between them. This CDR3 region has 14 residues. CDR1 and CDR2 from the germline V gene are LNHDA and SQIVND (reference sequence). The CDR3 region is CASTPGGGRNGYTF. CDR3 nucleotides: TGTGCCAGTACCCCCGGGGGGGGGCGGAATGGCTACACCTTC.

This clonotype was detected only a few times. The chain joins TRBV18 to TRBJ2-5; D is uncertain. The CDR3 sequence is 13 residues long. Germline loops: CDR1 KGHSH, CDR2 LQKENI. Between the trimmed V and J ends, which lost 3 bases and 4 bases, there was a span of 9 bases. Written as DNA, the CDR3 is TGTGCCAGCTCACCCTTCGACCGAGAGACCCAGTACTTC. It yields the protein CASSPFDRETQYF.

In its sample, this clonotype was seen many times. CDR3 coding DNA: TGTGCCAGCAGTTACCCCATTAGCGTTGGGGATACGCAGTATTTT. Its translation is CASSYPISVGDTQYF. The rearrangement links TRBV6-5 to TRBJ2-3; possibly TRBD2 for D (5 bases). Between the trimmed V and J ends, which lost 2 bases and 6 bases, there was a span of 15 bases. Germline values: CDR1 MNHEY, CDR2 SVGAGI. The CDR3 has 15 amino acids.

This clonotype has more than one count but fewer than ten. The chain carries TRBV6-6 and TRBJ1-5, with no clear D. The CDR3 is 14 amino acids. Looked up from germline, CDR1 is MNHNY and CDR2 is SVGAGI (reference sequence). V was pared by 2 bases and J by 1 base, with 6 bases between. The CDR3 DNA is TGTGCCAGCAGTTACAGAAACAGCAATCAGCCCCAGCATTTT. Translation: CASSYRNSNQPQHF.

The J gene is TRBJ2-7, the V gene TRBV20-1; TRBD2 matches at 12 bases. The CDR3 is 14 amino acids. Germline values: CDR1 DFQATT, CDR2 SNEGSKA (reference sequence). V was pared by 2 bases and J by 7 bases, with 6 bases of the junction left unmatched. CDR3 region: CSARLAGGPGEQYF. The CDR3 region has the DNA TGCAGTGCTAGACTAGCGGGAGGGCCGGGGGAGCAGTACTTC.

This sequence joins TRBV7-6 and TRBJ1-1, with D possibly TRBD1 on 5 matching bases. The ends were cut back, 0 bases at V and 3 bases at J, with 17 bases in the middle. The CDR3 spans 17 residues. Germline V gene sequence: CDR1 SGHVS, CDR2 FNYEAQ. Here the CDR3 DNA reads TGTGCCAGCAGCTTAGCGTTGGGTCGGAGGGACCACACTGAAGCTTTCTTT. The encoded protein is CASSLALGRRDHTEAFF.

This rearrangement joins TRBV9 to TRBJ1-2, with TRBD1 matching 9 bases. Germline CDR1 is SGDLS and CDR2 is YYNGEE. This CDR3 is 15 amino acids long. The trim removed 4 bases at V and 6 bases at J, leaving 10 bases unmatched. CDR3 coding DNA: TGTGCCAGCAGCTCTCGGACAGGGGAGAACGATGGCTACACCTTC. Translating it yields CASSSRTGENDGYTF.

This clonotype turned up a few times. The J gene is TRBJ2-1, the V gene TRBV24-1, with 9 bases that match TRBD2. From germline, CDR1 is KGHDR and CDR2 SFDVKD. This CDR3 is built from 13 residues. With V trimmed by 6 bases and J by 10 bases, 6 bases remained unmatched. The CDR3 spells CATSLAGTGEQFF. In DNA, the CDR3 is TGTGCCACCAGTCTAGCGGGGACGGGGGAGCAGTTCTTC.

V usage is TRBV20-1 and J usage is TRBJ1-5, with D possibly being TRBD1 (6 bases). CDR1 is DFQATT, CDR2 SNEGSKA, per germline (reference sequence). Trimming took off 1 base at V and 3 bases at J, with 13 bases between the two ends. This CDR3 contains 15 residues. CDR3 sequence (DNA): TGCAGTGCTAGAGTACAAACAGGGCCCAATCAGCCCCAGCATTTT. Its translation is CSARVQTGPNQPQHF.

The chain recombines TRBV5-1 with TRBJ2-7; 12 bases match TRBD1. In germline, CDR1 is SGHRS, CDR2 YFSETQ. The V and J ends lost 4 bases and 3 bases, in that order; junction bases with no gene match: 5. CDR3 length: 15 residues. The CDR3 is CASSPGTGGVYEQYF. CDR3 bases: TGCGCCAGCAGCCCCGGGACAGGGGGCGTCTACGAGCAGTACTTC.

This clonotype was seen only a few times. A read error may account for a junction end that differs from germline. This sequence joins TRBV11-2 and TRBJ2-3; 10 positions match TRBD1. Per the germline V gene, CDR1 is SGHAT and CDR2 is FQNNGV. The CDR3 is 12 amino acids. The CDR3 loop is CASTFKGTGVDF. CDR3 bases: TGTGCCAGCACCTTCAAGGGGACAGGGGTCGATTTT.

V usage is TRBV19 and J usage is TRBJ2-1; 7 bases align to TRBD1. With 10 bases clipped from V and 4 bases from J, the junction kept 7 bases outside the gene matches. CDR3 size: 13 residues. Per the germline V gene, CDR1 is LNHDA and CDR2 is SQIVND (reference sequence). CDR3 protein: CATRDRYYNEQFF. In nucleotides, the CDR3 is TGTGCCACTCGGGACAGATATTACAATGAGCAGTTCTTC.

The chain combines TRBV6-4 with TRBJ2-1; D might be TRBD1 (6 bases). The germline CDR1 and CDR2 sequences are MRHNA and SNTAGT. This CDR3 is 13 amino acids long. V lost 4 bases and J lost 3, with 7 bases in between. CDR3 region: CASSGDNYNEQFF. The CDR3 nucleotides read TGTGCCAGCAGTGGGGACAACTACAATGAGCAGTTCTTC.

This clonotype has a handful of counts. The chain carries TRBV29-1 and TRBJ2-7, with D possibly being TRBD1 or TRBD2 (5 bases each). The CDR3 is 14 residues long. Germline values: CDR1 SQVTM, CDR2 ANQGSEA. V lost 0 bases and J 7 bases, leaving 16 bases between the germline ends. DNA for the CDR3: TGCAGCGTTGAAGACAAGGGACGGCTTCGAGAGCAGTACTTC. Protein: CSVEDKGRLREQYF.

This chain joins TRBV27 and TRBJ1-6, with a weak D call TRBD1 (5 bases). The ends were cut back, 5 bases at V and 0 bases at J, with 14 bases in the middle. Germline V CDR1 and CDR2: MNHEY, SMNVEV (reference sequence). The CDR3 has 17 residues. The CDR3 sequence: CASSPSTASSYNSPLHF. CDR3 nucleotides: TGTGCCAGCAGTCCGTCGACAGCGAGCTCCTATAATTCACCCCTCCACTTT.

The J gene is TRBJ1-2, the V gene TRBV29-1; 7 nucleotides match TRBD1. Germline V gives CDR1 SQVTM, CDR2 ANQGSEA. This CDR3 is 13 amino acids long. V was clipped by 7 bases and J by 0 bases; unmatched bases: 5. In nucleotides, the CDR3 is TGCAGCGCCGCGACAGGGACTAACTATGGCTACACCTTC. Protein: CSAATGTNYGYTF. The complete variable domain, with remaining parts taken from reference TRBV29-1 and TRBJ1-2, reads SAVISQKPSRDICQRGTSLTIQCQVDSQVTMMFWYRQQPGQSLTLIATANQGSEATYESGFVIDKFPISRPNLTFSTLTVSNMSPEDSSIYLCSAATGTNYGYTFGSGTRLTVV.

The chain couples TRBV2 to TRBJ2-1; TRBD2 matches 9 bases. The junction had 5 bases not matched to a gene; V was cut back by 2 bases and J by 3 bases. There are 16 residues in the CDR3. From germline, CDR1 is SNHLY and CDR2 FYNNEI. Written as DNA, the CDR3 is TGTGCCAGCAGTGAAACTCTAGCGGGACACTACAATGAGCAGTTCTTC. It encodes CASSETLAGHYNEQFF.

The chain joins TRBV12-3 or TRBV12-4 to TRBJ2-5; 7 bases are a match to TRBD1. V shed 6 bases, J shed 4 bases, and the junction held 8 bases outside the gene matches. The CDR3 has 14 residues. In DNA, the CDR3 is TGTGCCAGCAGCCACAGGGGACCAGGAGAGACCCAGTACTTC. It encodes CASSHRGPGETQYF.

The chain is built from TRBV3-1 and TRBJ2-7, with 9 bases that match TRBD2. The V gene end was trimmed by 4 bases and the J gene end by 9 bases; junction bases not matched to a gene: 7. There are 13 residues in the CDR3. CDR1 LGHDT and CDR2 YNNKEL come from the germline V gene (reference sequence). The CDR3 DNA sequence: TGTGCCAGCAGCCTTCAGCGGGGGGCAGTGCAGTACTTC. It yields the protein CASSLQRGAVQYF.

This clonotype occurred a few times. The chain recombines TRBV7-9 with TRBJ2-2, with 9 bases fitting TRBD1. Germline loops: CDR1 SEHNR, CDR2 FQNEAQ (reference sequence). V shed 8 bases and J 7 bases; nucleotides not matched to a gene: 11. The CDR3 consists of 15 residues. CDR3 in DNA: TGTGCCAGCTCCCGACAGGGGGGACGTGTCGGGGAGCTGTTTTTT. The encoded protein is CASSRQGGRVGELFF.

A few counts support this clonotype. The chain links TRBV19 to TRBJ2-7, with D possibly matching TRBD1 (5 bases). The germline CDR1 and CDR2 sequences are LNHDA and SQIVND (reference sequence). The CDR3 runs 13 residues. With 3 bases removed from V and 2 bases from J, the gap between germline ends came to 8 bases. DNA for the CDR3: TGTGCCAGTAGTATGGCAGGGCCCTACGAGCAGTACTTC. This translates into CASSMAGPYEQYF.